This TCR beta chain was recorded in a study of OX40 agonist ivuxolimab in advanced cancers. Study details: Dosing consisted of intravenous ivuxolimab at 0.01 to 10 mg/kg every 2 weeks. Around 40% of patients had received prior checkpoint inhibitor therapy. Study-wide results and limits: Dose levels from 0.1 to 3.0 mg/kg saw CD4+ and CD8+ blood T cells expand clonally by week 6. CD8+ T cells showed, on average, more clonal expansion than CD4+ cells.

The assay was immunoSEQ multiplex PCR, and TCRdb's table has in-frame clones only and misses some. This sample has over 40,000 clones; approximately 91% occur once, and the top ten carry about 3.8%. This clone was found a few times. Antigen specificity is unknown. There are 14 residues in the CDR3. V lost 4 bases, J lost 6 bases, and 15 bases lay in between. From germline, CDR1 is SGHDN and CDR2 FVKESK. The sample here was CD4+ or CD8+ T cells sorted from blood, taken in a trial of the OX40 agonist ivuxolimab. This sequence joins TRBV14 and TRBJ1-1, with D tentatively TRBD1 (6 bases). The sequence derives from an adult with an advanced solid tumor such as melanoma, head and neck, liver or kidney cancer. CDR3 sequence: CASSPHGTLSEAFF. In DNA form, the CDR3 reads TGTGCCAGCAGCCCGCACGGGACATTGTCTGAAGCTTTCTTT.